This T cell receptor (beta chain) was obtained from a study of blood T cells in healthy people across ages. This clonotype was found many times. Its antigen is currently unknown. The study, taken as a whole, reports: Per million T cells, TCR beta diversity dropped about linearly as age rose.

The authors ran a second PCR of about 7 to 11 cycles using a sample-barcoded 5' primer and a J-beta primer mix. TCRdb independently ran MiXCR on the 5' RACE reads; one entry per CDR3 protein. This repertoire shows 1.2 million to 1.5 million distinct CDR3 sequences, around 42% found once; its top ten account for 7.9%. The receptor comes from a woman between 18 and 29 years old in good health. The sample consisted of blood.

CDR3 bases: TGTGCCAGCACCAGGAGTGGAGCAGAATTCTACGAGCAGTACTTC. It yields the protein CASTRSGAEFYEQYF. The chain is built from TRBV12-3 or TRBV12-4 and TRBJ2-7; no reliable D call. CDR3 length equals 15 residues. Deletions cut 7 bases from V and 3 bases from J, with 19 bases between.